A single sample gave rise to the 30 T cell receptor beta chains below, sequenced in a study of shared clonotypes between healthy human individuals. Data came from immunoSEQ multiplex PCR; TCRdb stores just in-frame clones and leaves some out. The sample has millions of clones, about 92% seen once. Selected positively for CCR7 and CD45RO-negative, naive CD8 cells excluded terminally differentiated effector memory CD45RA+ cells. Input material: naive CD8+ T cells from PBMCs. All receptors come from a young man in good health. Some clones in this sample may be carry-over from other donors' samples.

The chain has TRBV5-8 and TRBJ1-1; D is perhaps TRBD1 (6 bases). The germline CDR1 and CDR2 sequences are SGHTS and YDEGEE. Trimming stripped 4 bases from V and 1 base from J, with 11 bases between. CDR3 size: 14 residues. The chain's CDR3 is CASSPGTSNTEAFF. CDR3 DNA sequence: TGTGCCAGCAGCCCGGGGACATCGAACACTGAAGCTTTCTTT.

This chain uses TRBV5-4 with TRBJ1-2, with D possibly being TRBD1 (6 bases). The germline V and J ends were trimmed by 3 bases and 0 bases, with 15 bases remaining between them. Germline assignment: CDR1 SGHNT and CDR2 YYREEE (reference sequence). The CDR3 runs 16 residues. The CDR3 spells CASSSSFGQTNYGYTF. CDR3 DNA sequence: TGTGCCAGCAGCTCCAGTTTCGGACAGACTAACTATGGCTACACCTTC. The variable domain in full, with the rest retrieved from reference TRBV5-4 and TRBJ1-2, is ETGVTQSPTHLIKTRGQQVTLRCSSQSGHNTVSWYQQALGQGPQFIFQYYREEENGRGNFPPRFSGLQFPNYSSELNVNALELDDSALYLCASSSSFGQTNYGYTFGSGTRLTVV.

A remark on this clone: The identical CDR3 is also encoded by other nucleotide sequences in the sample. The CDR3 sequence is CASSIGTRNEQFF. The CDR3 nucleotides read TGTGCCAGTAGTATAGGTACTAGAAATGAGCAGTTCTTC. The chain couples TRBV19 to TRBJ2-1, with D possibly matching TRBD2 (5 bases). Germline CDR1 reads LNHDA; CDR2 reads SQIVND (reference sequence). This CDR3 region has 13 residues. The germline V and J ends were trimmed by 1 base and 7 bases, with 8 bases remaining between them.

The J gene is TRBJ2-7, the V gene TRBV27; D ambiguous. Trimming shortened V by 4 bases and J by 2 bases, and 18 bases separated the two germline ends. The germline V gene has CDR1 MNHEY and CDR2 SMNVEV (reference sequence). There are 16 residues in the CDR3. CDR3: CASSSFGPPRPYEQYF. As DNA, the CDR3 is TGTGCCAGCAGTTCTTTCGGACCTCCCCGTCCCTACGAGCAGTACTTC.

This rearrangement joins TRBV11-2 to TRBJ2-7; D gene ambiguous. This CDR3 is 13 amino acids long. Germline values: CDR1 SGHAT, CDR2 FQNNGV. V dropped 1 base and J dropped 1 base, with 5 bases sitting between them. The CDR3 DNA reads TGTGCCAGCAGCTTAGTTAAGTCCTACGAGCAGTACTTC. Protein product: CASSLVKSYEQYF.

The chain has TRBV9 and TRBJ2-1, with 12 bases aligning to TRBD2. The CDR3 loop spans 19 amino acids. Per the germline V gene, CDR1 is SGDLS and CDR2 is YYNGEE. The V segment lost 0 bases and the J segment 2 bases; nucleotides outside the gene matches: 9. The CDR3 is CASSVADLAGGKPYNEQFF. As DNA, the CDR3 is TGTGCCAGCAGCGTAGCGGATCTAGCGGGAGGGAAGCCCTACAATGAGCAGTTCTTC.

The CDR3: CASSARLGRTGANVLTF. DNA for the CDR3: TGTGCCAGCAGCGCCCGGTTAGGGAGGACTGGGGCCAACGTCCTGACTTTC. The V call is TRBV9, the J call TRBJ2-6, with D tentatively TRBD2 (6 bases). The germline CDR1 and CDR2 sequences are SGDLS and YYNGEE. This CDR3 has 17 residues. V was shortened by 3 bases and J by 2 bases, with 15 bases between the two germline ends.

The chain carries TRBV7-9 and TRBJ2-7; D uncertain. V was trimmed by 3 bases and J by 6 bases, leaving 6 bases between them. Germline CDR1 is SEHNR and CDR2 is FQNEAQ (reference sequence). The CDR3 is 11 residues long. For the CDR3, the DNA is TGTGCCAGCAGCTTTCTTCCCGAGCAGTACTTC. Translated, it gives CASSFLPEQYF.

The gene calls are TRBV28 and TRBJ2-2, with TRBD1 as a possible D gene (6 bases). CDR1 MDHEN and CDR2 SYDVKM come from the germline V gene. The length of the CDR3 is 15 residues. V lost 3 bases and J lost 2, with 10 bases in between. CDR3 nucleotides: TGTGCCAGCAGTTTTGAACAGGGAAACACCGGGGAGCTGTTTTTT. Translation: CASSFEQGNTGELFF.

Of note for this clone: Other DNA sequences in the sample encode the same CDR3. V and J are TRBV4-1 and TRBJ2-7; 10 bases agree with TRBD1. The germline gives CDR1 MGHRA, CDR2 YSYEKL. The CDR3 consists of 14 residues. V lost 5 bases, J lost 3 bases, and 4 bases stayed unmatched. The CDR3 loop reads CASSIRDRGYEQYF. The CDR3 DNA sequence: TGCGCCAGCAGCATCCGGGACAGGGGCTACGAGCAGTACTTC.

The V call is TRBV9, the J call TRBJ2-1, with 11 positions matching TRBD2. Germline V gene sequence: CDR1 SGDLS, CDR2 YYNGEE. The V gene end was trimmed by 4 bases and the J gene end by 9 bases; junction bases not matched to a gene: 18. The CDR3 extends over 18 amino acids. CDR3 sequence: CASSPLRSSGRPGAEQFF. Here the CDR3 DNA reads TGTGCCAGCAGCCCACTAAGGTCTAGCGGGAGGCCTGGGGCTGAGCAGTTCTTC.

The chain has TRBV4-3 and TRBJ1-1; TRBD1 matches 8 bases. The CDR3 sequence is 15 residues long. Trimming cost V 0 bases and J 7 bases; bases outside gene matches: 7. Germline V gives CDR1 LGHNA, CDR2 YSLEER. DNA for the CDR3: TGCGCCAGCAGCCAAGACAGGGGGCGATTGGATGAAGCTTTCTTT. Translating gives CASSQDRGRLDEAFF.

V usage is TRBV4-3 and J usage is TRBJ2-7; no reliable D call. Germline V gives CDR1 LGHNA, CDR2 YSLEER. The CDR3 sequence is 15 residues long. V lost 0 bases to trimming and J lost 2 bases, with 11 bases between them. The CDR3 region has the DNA TGCGCCAGCAGCCAAGAGGGTACAGCTACCTACGAGCAGTACTTC. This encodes CASSQEGTATYEQYF.

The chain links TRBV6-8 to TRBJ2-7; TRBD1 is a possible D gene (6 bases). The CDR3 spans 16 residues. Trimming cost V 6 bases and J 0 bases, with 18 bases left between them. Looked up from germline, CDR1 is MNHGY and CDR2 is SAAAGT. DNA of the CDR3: TGTGCCAGCAGCCTCGTCCTAGACAGGTTCTCCTACGAGCAGTACTTC. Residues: CASSLVLDRFSYEQYF.

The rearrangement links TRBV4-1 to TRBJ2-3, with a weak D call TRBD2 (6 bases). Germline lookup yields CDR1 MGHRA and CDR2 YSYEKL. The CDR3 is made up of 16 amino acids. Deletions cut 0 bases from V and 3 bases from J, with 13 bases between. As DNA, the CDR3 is TGCGCCAGCAGCCAAGATGTGACGGGAGCGACAGATACGCAGTATTTT. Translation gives CASSQDVTGATDTQYF.

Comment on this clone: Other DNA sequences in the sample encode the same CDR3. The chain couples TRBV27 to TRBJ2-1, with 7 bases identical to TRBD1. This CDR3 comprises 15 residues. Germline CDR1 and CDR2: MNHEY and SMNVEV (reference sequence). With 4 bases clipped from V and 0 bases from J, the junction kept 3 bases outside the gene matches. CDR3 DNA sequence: TGTGCCAGCAGTTACAGGGGTAGCTCCTACAATGAGCAGTTCTTC. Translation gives CASSYRGSSYNEQFF.

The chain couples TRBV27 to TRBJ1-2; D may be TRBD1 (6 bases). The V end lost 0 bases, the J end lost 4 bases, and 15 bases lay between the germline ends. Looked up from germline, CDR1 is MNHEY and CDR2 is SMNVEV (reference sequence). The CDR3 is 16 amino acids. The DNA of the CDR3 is TGTGCCAGCAGTTTATCGAAGGGGGGCGCGGGCTATGGCTACACCTTC. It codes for CASSLSKGGAGYGYTF.

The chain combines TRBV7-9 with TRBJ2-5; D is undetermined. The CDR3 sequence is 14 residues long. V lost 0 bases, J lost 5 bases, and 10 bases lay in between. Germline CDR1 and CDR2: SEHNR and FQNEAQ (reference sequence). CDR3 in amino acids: CASSLATVLETQYF. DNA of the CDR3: TGTGCCAGCAGCTTAGCGACGGTGTTGGAGACCCAGTACTTC.

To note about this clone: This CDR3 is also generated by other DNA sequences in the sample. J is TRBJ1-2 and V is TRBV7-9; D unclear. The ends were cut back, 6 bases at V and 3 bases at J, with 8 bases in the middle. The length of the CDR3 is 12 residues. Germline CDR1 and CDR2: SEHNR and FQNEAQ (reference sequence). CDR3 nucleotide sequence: TGTGCCAGCAGGGGAGGCGACTATGGCTACACCTTC. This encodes CASRGGDYGYTF.

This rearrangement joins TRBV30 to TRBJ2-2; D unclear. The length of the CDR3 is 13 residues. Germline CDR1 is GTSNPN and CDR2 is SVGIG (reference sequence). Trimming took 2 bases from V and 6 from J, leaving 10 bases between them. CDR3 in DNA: TGTGCCTGGAGTCAAACCTGGTCCGGGGAGCTGTTTTTT. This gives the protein CAWSQTWSGELFF.

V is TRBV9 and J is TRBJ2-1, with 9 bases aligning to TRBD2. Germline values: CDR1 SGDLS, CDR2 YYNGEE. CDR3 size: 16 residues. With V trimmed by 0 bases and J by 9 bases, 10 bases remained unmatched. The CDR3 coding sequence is TGTGCCAGCAGCGTAGGTTGGCGGGAGGGCCTGAGTGAGCAGTTCTTC. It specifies CASSVGWREGLSEQFF.

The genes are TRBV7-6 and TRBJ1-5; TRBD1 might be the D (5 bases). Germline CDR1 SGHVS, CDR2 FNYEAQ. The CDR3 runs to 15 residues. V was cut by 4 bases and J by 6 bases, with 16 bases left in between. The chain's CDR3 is CASSSELRRGQPQHF. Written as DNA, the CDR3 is TGTGCCAGCAGCTCCGAGTTACGGAGGGGTCAGCCCCAGCATTTT. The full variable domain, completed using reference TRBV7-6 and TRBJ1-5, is GAGVSQSPRYKVTKRGQDVALRCDPISGHVSLYWYRQALGQGPEFLTYFNYEAQQDKSGLPNDRFSAERPEGSISTLTIQRTEQRDSAMYRCASSSELRRGQPQHFGDGTRLSIL.

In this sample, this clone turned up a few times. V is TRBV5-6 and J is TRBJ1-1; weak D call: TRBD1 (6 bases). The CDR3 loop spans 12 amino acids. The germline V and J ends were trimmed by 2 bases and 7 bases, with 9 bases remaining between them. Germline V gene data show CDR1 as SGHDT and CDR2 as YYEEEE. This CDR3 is CASSLQGNEAFF. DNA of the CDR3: TGTGCCAGCAGCTTACAGGGAAATGAAGCTTTCTTT.

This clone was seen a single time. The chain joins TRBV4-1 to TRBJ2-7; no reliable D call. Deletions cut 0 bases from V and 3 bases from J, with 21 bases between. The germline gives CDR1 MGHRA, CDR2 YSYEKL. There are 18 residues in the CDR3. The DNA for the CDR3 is TGCGCCAGCAGCCAAGAGTCGGCGGCGCTGGGCCCGGGCTACGAGCAGTACTTC. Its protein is CASSQESAALGPGYEQYF.

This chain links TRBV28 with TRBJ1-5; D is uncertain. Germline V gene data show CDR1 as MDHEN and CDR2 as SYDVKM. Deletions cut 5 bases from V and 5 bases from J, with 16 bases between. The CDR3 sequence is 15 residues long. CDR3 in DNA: TGTGCCAGCAGTCAACATCTGGCAGGCCATCAGCCCCAGCATTTT. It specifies CASSQHLAGHQPQHF. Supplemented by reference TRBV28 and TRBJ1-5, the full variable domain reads DVKVTQSSRYLVKRTGEKVFLECVQDMDHENMFWYRQDPGLGLRLIYFSYDVKMKEKGDIPEGYSVSREKKERFSLILESASTNQTSMYLCASSQHLAGHQPQHFGDGTRLSIL.

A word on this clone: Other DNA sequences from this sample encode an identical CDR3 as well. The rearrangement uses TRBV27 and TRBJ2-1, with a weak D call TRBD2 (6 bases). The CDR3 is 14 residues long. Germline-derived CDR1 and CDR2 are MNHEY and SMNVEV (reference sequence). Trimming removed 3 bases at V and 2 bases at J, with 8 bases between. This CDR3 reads CASSLRDPYNEQFF. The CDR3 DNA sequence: TGTGCCAGCAGTTTGCGGGACCCCTACAATGAGCAGTTCTTC.

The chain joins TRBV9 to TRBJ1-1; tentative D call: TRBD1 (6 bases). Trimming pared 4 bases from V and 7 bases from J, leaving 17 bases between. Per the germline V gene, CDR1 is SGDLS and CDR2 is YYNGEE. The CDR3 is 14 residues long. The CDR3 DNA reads TGTGCCAGCAGCCCTGTCGGGGGCTGGGGTGAAGCTTTCTTT. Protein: CASSPVGGWGEAFF. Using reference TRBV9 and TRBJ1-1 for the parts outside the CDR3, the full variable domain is DSGVTQTPKHLITATGQRVTLRCSPRSGDLSVYWYQQSLDQGLQFLIQYYNGEERAKGNILERFSAQQFPDLHSELNLSSLELGDSALYFCASSPVGGWGEAFFGQGTRLTVV.

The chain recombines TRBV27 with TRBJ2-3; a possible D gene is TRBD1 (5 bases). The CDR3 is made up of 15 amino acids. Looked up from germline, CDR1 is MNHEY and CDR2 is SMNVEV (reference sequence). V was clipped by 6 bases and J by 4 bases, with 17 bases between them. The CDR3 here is CASSLFMGPADTQYF. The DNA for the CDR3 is TGTGCCAGCAGCCTGTTTATGGGGCCGGCAGATACGCAGTATTTT.

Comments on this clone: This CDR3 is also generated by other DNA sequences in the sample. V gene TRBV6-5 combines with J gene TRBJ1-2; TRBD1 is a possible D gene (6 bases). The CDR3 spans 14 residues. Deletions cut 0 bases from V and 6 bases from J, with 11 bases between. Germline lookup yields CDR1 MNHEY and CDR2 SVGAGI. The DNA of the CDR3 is TGTGCCAGCAGTTACTCTCCGGGGGGCCATGGCTACACCTTC. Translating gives CASSYSPGGHGYTF.

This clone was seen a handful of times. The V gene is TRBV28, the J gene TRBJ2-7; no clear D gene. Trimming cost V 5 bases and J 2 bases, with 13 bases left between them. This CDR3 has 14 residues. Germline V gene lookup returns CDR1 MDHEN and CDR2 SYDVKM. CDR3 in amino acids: CASSPQDRPYEQYF. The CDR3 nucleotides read TGTGCCAGCAGTCCCCAAGACCGACCCTACGAGCAGTACTTC.